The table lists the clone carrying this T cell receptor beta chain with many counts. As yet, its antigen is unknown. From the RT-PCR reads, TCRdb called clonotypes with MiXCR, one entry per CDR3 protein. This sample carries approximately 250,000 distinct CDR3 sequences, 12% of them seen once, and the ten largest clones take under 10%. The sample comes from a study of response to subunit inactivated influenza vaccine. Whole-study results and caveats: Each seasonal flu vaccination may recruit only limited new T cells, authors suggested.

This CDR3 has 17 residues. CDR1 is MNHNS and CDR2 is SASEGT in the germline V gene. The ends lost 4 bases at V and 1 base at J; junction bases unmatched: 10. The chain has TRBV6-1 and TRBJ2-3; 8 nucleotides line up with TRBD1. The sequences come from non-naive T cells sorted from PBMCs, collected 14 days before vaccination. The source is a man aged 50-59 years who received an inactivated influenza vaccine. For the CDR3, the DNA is TGTGCCAGCAGTGCGCCGACAGGGGCCCTTGGCACAGATACGCAGTATTTT. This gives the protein CASSAPTGALGTDTQYF.